The present T cell receptor (beta chain) was sequenced within a study of OX40 agonist ivuxolimab in advanced cancers. CDR1 SGHKS and CDR2 YYEKEE come from the germline V gene (reference sequence). Trimming at V came to 4 bases and at J to 3 bases, leaving 3 bases not matched to a gene. CDR3 size: 13 residues. The data were produced by immunoSEQ multiplex PCR, yet TCRdb's version contains in-frame clones alone and is incomplete. The repertoire consists of 50,000 to 70,000 clones, with 80% to 90% occurring once and the leading ten covering roughly an eighth. The sequencing here drew on CD4+ or CD8+ T cells sorted from blood, taken in a trial of the OX40 agonist ivuxolimab. The sequence derives from an adult with an advanced solid tumor such as melanoma, head and neck, liver or kidney cancer. The genes are TRBV5-5 and TRBJ1-1, with 7 bases aligning to TRBD1. The CDR3 coding sequence is TGTGCCAGCAGCCTCGACAGGGACACTGAAGCTTTCTTT. Its translation: CASSLDRDTEAFF.